This passage covers 30 T cell receptor beta chains from one sample sequenced in a study of blood T cell repertoires in COVID-19. Measured with immunoSEQ multiplex PCR; TCRdb has only the in-frame clones, and not every one. The sample records 55,000 to 80,000 clones, around 80% being singletons. Sequencing used peripheral blood. Receptors were obtained from a woman of 80 years or more with active or convalescent COVID-19.

The chain employs TRBV4-1 and TRBJ2-7; 7 nucleotides match TRBD1. This CDR3 is 15 amino acids long. Germline assignment: CDR1 MGHRA and CDR2 YSYEKL. V was clipped by 2 bases and J by 5 bases; unmatched bases: 9. CDR3 region: CASSQPTGDGHEQYF. CDR3 coding DNA: TGCGCCAGCAGCCAACCCACAGGGGATGGCCACGAGCAGTACTTC.

The V and J genes are TRBV28 and TRBJ1-2; possible D gene TRBD1, 6 bases. The CDR3 loop spans 17 amino acids. Looked up from germline, CDR1 is MDHEN and CDR2 is SYDVKM. V was cut by 5 bases and J by 0 bases, with 19 bases left in between. The CDR3 loop reads CASSLPMGARANYGYTF. In nucleotides, the CDR3 is TGTGCCAGCAGTCTCCCCATGGGGGCGAGAGCTAACTATGGCTACACCTTC.

The chain recombines TRBV5-1 with TRBJ1-2; D is possibly TRBD1 (6 bases). Looked up from germline, CDR1 is SGHRS and CDR2 is YFSETQ. The germline V and J ends were trimmed by 3 bases and 5 bases, with 11 bases remaining between them. The CDR3 has 13 amino acids. The CDR3 spells CASSSGQLYGYTF. CDR3 coding DNA: TGCGCCAGCAGCTCCGGACAGTTATATGGCTACACCTTC.

This chain joins TRBV5-1 and TRBJ2-7, with 8 nucleotides matching TRBD1. Per the germline V gene, CDR1 is SGHRS and CDR2 is YFSETQ. Losses at the gene ends were 7 bases for V and 5 bases for J; bases not matched to a gene: 11. This CDR3 has 14 residues. Here the CDR3 DNA reads TGCGCCAGCCAACGGACGACAGGGGACGACGAGCAGTACTTC. Its translation is CASQRTTGDDEQYF.

The J gene is TRBJ1-4, the V gene TRBV5-1, with 7 bases lining up with TRBD1. Germline CDR1 reads SGHRS; CDR2 reads YFSETQ. V shed 4 bases and J 1 base; nucleotides not matched to a gene: 7. This CDR3 comprises 16 residues. The DNA of the CDR3 is TGCGCCAGCAGCGATCAGGGGGGAGGAACTAATGAAAAACTGTTTTTT. This encodes CASSDQGGGTNEKLFF. The full variable domain, rest sourced from reference TRBV5-1 and TRBJ1-4, is KAGVTQTPRYLIKTRGQQVTLSCSPISGHRSVSWYQQTPGQGLQFLFEYFSETQRNKGNFPGRFSGRQFSNSRSEMNVSTLELGDSALYLCASSDQGGGTNEKLFFGSGTQLSVL.

The gene calls are TRBV5-1 and TRBJ2-3; no definite D call. The CDR3 loop spans 15 amino acids. Per the germline V gene, CDR1 is SGHRS and CDR2 is YFSETQ. V was trimmed by 0 bases and J by 2 bases, leaving 10 bases between them. The CDR3 nucleotides are TGCGCCAGCAGCTTGGACCCTAACCCCACAGATACGCAGTATTTT. The encoded protein is CASSLDPNPTDTQYF.

This clone was recorded a few times. The chain employs TRBV19 and TRBJ2-5, with 12 bases lining up with TRBD1. Germline CDR1 reads LNHDA; CDR2 reads SQIVND (reference sequence). The CDR3 spans 16 residues. Trimming at V came to 7 bases and at J to 5 bases, leaving 11 bases not matched to a gene. The CDR3 sequence: CASTALGDRGLETQYF. DNA of the CDR3: TGTGCCAGTACTGCTCTGGGGGACAGGGGGCTTGAGACCCAGTACTTC.

This clone was counted a single time. The CDR3 spells CASRPGTGIYEQYF. Here the CDR3 DNA reads TGTGCCAGCAGGCCCGGGACAGGGATCTACGAGCAGTACTTC. The chain uses TRBV2 and TRBJ2-7; 9 bases agree with TRBD1. The CDR3 totals 14 residues. After removal of 6 bases from V and 3 bases from J, the junction contained 6 bases not matched to a gene. Germline lookup yields CDR1 SNHLY and CDR2 FYNNEI.

Only a few counts were recorded for this clone. The chain carries TRBV2 and TRBJ1-2; D may be TRBD1 (6 bases). Per germline, CDR1 SNHLY and CDR2 FYNNEI. There are 15 residues in the CDR3. Trimming pared 3 bases from V and 4 bases from J, leaving 15 bases between. CDR3 DNA sequence: TGTGCCAGCAGTGAGGTCGGGGGGCAGGGCTATGGCTACACCTTC. Amino acids: CASSEVGGQGYGYTF. Complete variable domain (other parts from reference TRBV2 and TRBJ1-2): EPEVTQTPSHQVTQMGQEVILRCVPISNHLYFYWYRQILGQKVEFLVSFYNNEISEKSEIFDDQFSVERPDGSNFTLKIRSTKLEDSAMYFCASSEVGGQGYGYTFGSGTRLTVV.

This sequence joins TRBV12-3 or TRBV12-4 and TRBJ2-1; tentative D call: TRBD1 (6 bases). The CDR3 sequence is 13 residues long. Trimming cost V 6 bases and J 2 bases, with 8 bases left between them. Here the CDR3 reads CASSRTAYNEQFF. In DNA, the CDR3 is TGTGCCAGCAGCCGGACAGCCTACAATGAGCAGTTCTTC.

V and J are TRBV5-1 and TRBJ1-5; the D gene is possibly TRBD1 (6 bases). V shed 0 bases and J shed 3 bases, with 10 bases lying between them. The CDR3 loop spans 15 amino acids. Germline assignment: CDR1 SGHRS and CDR2 YFSETQ. The CDR3 coding sequence is TGCGCCAGCAGCTTGGTGGGGGCCCTCAATCAGCCCCAGCATTTT. This encodes CASSLVGALNQPQHF.

Worth noting for this clone: The same CDR3 also results from other DNA sequences found in this sample. The chain is built from TRBV12-3 or TRBV12-4 and TRBJ2-2; D might be TRBD2 (5 bases). V gave up 3 bases and J gave up 6 bases, with 8 bases separating them. The CDR3 covers 13 residues. The CDR3 region is CASSFSGSGELFF. CDR3 DNA sequence: TGTGCCAGCAGTTTTTCGGGGTCCGGGGAGCTGTTTTTT.

The V gene is TRBV10-3, the J gene TRBJ1-5, with unresolved D. The length of the CDR3 is 13 residues. Germline CDR1 ENHRY, CDR2 SYGVKD. V lost 5 bases and J lost 3, with 8 bases in between. CDR3 sequence (DNA): TGTGCCATCAGTAAGGGAGACAATCAGCCCCAGCATTTT. Amino acids: CAISKGDNQPQHF.

The V call is TRBV3-1 (or the pseudogene TRBV3-2), the J call TRBJ2-1; D is possibly TRBD2 (6 bases). The CDR3 runs 15 residues. Germline CDR1 LGHDT, CDR2 YNNKEL (reference sequence). V was cut by 1 base and J by 7 bases, with 14 bases left in between. CDR3 region: CASSQGGVGRNEQFF. The DNA for the CDR3 is TGTGCCAGCAGCCAAGGGGGTGTAGGGAGGAATGAGCAGTTCTTC.

The rearrangement uses TRBV13 and TRBJ1-1; a possible D gene is TRBD1 (5 bases). V was trimmed by 0 bases and J by 0 bases, leaving 17 bases between them. The CDR3 covers 18 residues. CDR1 PRHDT and CDR2 FYEKMQ come from the germline V gene (reference sequence). CDR3 bases: TGTGCCAGCAGCTTAGGGACAGCCCGGCTTGGTATGAACACTGAAGCTTTCTTT. Its translation: CASSLGTARLGMNTEAFF.

The V and J genes are TRBV30 and TRBJ1-1; tentatively, D is TRBD1 (5 bases). Germline V gene data show CDR1 as GTSNPN and CDR2 as SVGIG (reference sequence). There are 14 residues in the CDR3. Trimming took 2 bases from V and 0 from J, leaving 10 bases between them. The DNA of the CDR3 is TGTGCCTGGAGTAGACAGTACATGAACACTGAAGCTTTCTTT. Protein sequence: CAWSRQYMNTEAFF. The full variable domain, in which reference TRBV30 and TRBJ1-1 provide the parts outside the CDR3, is SQTIHQWPATLVQPVGSPLSLECTVEGTSNPNLYWYRQAAGRGLQLLFYSVGIGQISSEVPQNLSASRPQDRQFILSSKKLLLSDSGFYLCAWSRQYMNTEAFFGQGTRLTVV.

CDR3 amino acids: CASSQSTGVYETQYF. In DNA, the CDR3 is TGTGCCAGCAGCCAAAGTACAGGGGTCTATGAGACCCAGTACTTC. The rearrangement joins TRBV6-5 to TRBJ2-5, with TRBD1 matching over 7 bases. The CDR3 sequence is 15 residues long. Losses at the gene ends were 6 bases for V and 5 bases for J; bases not matched to a gene: 12. Per the germline V gene, CDR1 is MNHEY and CDR2 is SVGAGI.

This clone was seen ten or more times. In the same sample, other DNA sequences code for this CDR3. V is TRBV6-6 and J is TRBJ1-2; unclear D gene. The CDR3 contains 12 residues. CDR1 and CDR2 from the germline V gene are MNHNY and SVGAGI (reference sequence). V was cut by 0 bases and J by 7 bases, with 6 bases left in between. This chain's CDR3 is CASSYSAGGYTF. CDR3 DNA sequence: TGTGCCAGCAGTTACTCGGCTGGTGGCTACACCTTC.

This chain uses TRBV7-3 with TRBJ1-3, with a tentative D call TRBD1 (5 bases). V was clipped by 5 bases and J by 1 base, with 9 bases between them. Germline loops: CDR1 SGHTA, CDR2 FQGTGA. The CDR3 covers 14 residues. The CDR3 reads CASSPTGSGNTIYF. CDR3 nucleotide sequence: TGTGCCAGCAGCCCTACAGGATCTGGAAACACCATATATTTT.

The V gene is TRBV5-1, the J gene TRBJ1-2; D is unclear. The CDR3 runs to 15 residues. With 0 bases removed from V and 3 bases from J, the gap between germline ends came to 12 bases. Per germline, CDR1 SGHRS and CDR2 YFSETQ. The DNA for the CDR3 is TGCGCCAGCAGCTTGGGACATCTAAGTGACTATGGCTACACCTTC. It encodes CASSLGHLSDYGYTF. The whole variable domain, filled in from reference TRBV5-1 and TRBJ1-2, reads KAGVTQTPRYLIKTRGQQVTLSCSPISGHRSVSWYQQTPGQGLQFLFEYFSETQRNKGNFPGRFSGRQFSNSRSEMNVSTLELGDSALYLCASSLGHLSDYGYTFGSGTRLTVV.

This chain connects TRBV5-6 to TRBJ1-1; tentative D call: TRBD1 (6 bases). The CDR3 is made up of 14 amino acids. The germline CDR1 and CDR2 sequences are SGHDT and YYEEEE. Trimming took off 2 bases at V and 6 bases at J, with 14 bases between the two ends. The CDR3 spells CASSFSTGPPEAFF. The CDR3 DNA follows: TGTGCCAGCAGCTTTTCCACAGGGCCTCCTGAAGCTTTCTTT.

The V call is TRBV7-5, the J call TRBJ1-4. TRBV7-5 corresponds to a pseudogene. This CDR3 is 16 amino acids long. CDR3: CVRSLGSTNRGEKLFF. Here the CDR3 DNA reads TGTGTCAGAAGCTTAGGGTCGACAAATCGGGGTGAAAAACTGTTTTTT.

This rearrangement joins TRBV18 to TRBJ1-1; perhaps TRBD1 as D (6 bases). V was cut by 3 bases and J by 1 base, with 12 bases left in between. The CDR3 runs to 15 residues. Germline CDR1 and CDR2: KGHSH and LQKENI. CDR3 sequence (DNA): TGTGCCAGCTCACCCCAGCAGGGGAGGAACACTGAAGCTTTCTTT. Protein sequence: CASSPQQGRNTEAFF.

This chain connects TRBV27 to TRBJ1-6; 7 nucleotides match TRBD1. From germline, CDR1 is MNHEY and CDR2 SMNVEV (reference sequence). The CDR3 is 14 amino acids. J gave up 10 bases and V 6 bases, and 9 bases lay outside the gene matches. The CDR3 nucleotides read TGTGCCAGCAGCTGGGAGACAGGGAACTCACCCCTCCACTTT. Translation: CASSWETGNSPLHF.

This clone was picked up one time. The chain links TRBV19 to TRBJ2-4, with 7 nucleotides matching TRBD2. This CDR3 spans 17 amino acids. Germline values: CDR1 LNHDA, CDR2 SQIVND (reference sequence). The junction had 16 bases not matched to a gene; V was cut back by 7 bases and J by 4 bases. CDR3 sequence (DNA): TGTGCCAGTACCGCTATCAAAGGGAGGGTCGGTAAAAACATTCAGTACTTC. Encoded protein: CASTAIKGRVGKNIQYF. Full variable domain (outside the CDR3, taken from reference TRBV19 and TRBJ2-4): DGGITQSPKYLFRKEGQNVTLSCEQNLNHDAMYWYRQDPGQGLRLIYYSQIVNDFQKGDIAEGYSVSREKKESFPLTVTSAQKNPTAFYLCASTAIKGRVGKNIQYFGAGTRLSVL.

CDR3 amino acids: CASSLDSYGYTF. DNA of the CDR3: TGTGCCAGCAGCTTAGACAGCTATGGCTACACCTTC. The chain uses TRBV7-9 and TRBJ1-2, with no clear D. From germline, CDR1 is SEHNR and CDR2 FQNEAQ (reference sequence). The CDR3 runs to 12 residues. The germline V and J ends were trimmed by 1 base and 4 bases, with 4 bases remaining between them. The full variable domain, its missing parts supplied by reference TRBV7-9 and TRBJ1-2, is DTGVSQNPRHKITKRGQNVTFRCDPISEHNRLYWYRQTLGQGPEFLTYFQNEAQLEKSRLLSDRFSAERPKGSFSTLEIQRTEQGDSAMYLCASSLDSYGYTFGSGTRLTVV.

This chain connects TRBV5-1 to TRBJ1-2; D perhaps matches TRBD1 (5 bases). Looked up from germline, CDR1 is SGHRS and CDR2 is YFSETQ. CDR3 size: 14 residues. Trimming removed 5 bases from V and 3 bases from J, with 14 bases in between. CDR3 coding DNA: TGCGCCAGCAGTCTACTTACAGGAGACTATGGCTACACCTTC. Translation: CASSLLTGDYGYTF.

The CDR3 reads CASSLLTGDGYTF. In DNA form, the CDR3 reads TGTGCCAGCAGTTTACTGACAGGGGACGGCTACACCTTC. The gene calls are TRBV6-5 and TRBJ1-2; TRBD1 agrees at 8 bases. CDR1 and CDR2 (germline): MNHEY, SVGAGI. Germline trimming cut 4 bases from V and 8 bases from J; bases unmatched to any gene: 6. The CDR3 contains 13 residues.

The rearrangement joins TRBV2 to TRBJ2-4; 9 positions match TRBD1. This CDR3 contains 14 residues. CDR1 and CDR2 from the germline V gene are SNHLY and FYNNEI. The V gene end was trimmed by 6 bases and the J gene end by 8 bases; junction bases not matched to a gene: 8. CDR3 in DNA: TGTGCCAGCAGCGCGGGACAGGGAAAGGACATTCAGTACTTC. It translates to CASSAGQGKDIQYF.

The CDR3 DNA follows: TGCGCCAGCAGCCGGGACACAGATACGCAGTATTTT. Its translation is CASSRDTDTQYF. The chain recombines TRBV5-1 with TRBJ2-3, with D maybe TRBD2 (5 bases). The CDR3 has 12 residues. The ends were cut back, 4 bases at V and 2 bases at J, with 5 bases in the middle. Per germline, CDR1 SGHRS and CDR2 YFSETQ.